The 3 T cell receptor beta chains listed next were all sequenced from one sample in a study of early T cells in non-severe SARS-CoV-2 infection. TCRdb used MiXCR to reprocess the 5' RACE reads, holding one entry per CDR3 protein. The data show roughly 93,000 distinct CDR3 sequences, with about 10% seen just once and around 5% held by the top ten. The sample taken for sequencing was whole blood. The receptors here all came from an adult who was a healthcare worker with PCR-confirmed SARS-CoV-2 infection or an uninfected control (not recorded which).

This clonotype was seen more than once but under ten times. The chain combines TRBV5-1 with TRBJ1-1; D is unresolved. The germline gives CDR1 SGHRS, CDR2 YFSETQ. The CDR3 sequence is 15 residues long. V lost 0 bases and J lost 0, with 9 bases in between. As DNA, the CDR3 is TGCGCCAGCAGCTTGGGGGCAGGAATGAACACTGAAGCTTTCTTT. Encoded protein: CASSLGAGMNTEAFF.

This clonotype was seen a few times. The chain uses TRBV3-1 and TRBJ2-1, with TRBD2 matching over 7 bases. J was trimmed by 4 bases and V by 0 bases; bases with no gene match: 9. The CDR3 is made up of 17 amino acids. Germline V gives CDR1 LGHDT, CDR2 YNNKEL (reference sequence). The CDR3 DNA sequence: TGTGCCAGCAGCCAAGACACGTCTAGCGGACCATACAATGAGCAGTTCTTC. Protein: CASSQDTSSGPYNEQFF.

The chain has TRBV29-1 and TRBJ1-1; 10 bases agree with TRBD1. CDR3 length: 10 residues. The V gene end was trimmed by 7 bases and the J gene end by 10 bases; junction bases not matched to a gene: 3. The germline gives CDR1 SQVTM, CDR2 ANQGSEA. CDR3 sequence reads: CSAWTGGAFF. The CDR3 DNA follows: TGCAGCGCTTGGACAGGGGGAGCTTTCTTT.